The 8 T cell receptor beta chains reported below all come from one sample, sequenced in a study of radiation and T cells in renal cell carcinoma. Time point noted: baseline pretreatment blood. As for treatment: 15 Gy SBRT to primary tumor, nephrectomy 4 weeks later. Clones were read by immunoSEQ multiplex PCR, and TCRdb kept only the in-frame ones, dropping some. The sample gives about 150,000 clones, around 90% of which show up once; about 4% is in the top ten. Sequenced here: blood, sampled from a patient whose treatment included radiotherapy and nephrectomy. The receptors were sampled from a woman aged 70 to 79 with renal cell carcinoma.

The chain recombines TRBV27 with TRBJ2-3; possible D gene TRBD1, 6 bases. CDR3 length equals 14 residues. Germline CDR1 MNHEY, CDR2 SMNVEV (reference sequence). Trimming took off 2 bases at V and 7 bases at J, with 13 bases between the two ends. The CDR3 DNA is TGTGCCAGCAGTTTAAACCAGGGACAAAATACGCAGTATTTT. As protein: CASSLNQGQNTQYF.

This rearrangement joins TRBV6-6 to TRBJ1-3; no firm D call. CDR1 and CDR2 from the germline V gene are MNHNY and SVGAGI (reference sequence). V gave up 4 bases and J gave up 4 bases, with 14 bases separating them. The CDR3 totals 15 residues. The CDR3 nucleotides read TGTGCCAGCAGTTCAACCGGGATAAGGGGAAACACCATATATTTT. Translating it yields CASSSTGIRGNTIYF.

V usage is TRBV6-1 and J usage is TRBJ1-1, with D perhaps TRBD1 (5 bases). The V gene's germline CDR1 is MNHNS and CDR2 SASEGT. The V end lost 5 bases, the J end lost 4 bases, and 14 bases lay between the germline ends. The CDR3 extends over 14 amino acids. The CDR3 region has the DNA TGTGCCAGCAGTCCTCAGGGTGGGGTCACTGAAGCTTTCTTT. It encodes CASSPQGGVTEAFF.

For this clone: Other DNA sequences in this sample translate to the same CDR3. The V gene is TRBV19, the J gene TRBJ1-5, with unresolved D. Germline V lookup: CDR1 LNHDA, CDR2 SQIVND (reference sequence). This CDR3 contains 14 residues. Trimming stripped 3 bases from V and 7 bases from J, with 13 bases between. The CDR3 reads CASSMVPGNQPQHF. For the CDR3, the DNA is TGTGCCAGTAGTATGGTCCCGGGGAACCAGCCCCAGCATTTT.

V usage is TRBV5-4 and J usage is TRBJ1-6; perhaps TRBD1 as D (5 bases). Germline V CDR1 and CDR2: SGHNT, YYREEE (reference sequence). This CDR3 is built from 16 residues. V lost 0 bases and J 8 bases, leaving 15 bases between the germline ends. Written as DNA, the CDR3 is TGTGCCAGCAGCTTGGGGGGGGAGGGATTGTATTCACCCCTCCACTTT. Translation gives CASSLGGEGLYSPLHF.

This sequence joins TRBV4-1 and TRBJ1-3, with no clear D. The germline V gene encodes CDR1 MGHRA and CDR2 YSYEKL. The CDR3 is 15 amino acids. Trimming cost V 0 bases and J 0 bases, with 6 bases left between them. The CDR3 DNA reads TGCGCCAGCAGCCAAGAAGGAGTCTCTGGAAACACCATATATTTT. This codes for CASSQEGVSGNTIYF.

J is TRBJ2-7 and V is TRBV20-1; D uncertain. The V gene lost 0 bases and the J gene lost 3 bases, with 3 bases spanning the gap. CDR3 length: 11 amino acids. Germline V lookup: CDR1 DFQATT, CDR2 SNEGSKA (reference sequence). The DNA of the CDR3 is TGCAGTGCTAGAGAGGGCTACGAGCAGTACTTC. Protein: CSAREGYEQYF.

The chain couples TRBV18 to TRBJ1-1; maybe TRBD1 (5 bases). This CDR3 region has 14 residues. V was trimmed by 1 base and J by 5 bases, leaving 11 bases between them. In germline, CDR1 is KGHSH, CDR2 LQKENI. In DNA form, the CDR3 reads TGTGCCAGCTCACCACAGGGGACCTCTACTGAAGCTTTCTTT. Protein product: CASSPQGTSTEAFF.